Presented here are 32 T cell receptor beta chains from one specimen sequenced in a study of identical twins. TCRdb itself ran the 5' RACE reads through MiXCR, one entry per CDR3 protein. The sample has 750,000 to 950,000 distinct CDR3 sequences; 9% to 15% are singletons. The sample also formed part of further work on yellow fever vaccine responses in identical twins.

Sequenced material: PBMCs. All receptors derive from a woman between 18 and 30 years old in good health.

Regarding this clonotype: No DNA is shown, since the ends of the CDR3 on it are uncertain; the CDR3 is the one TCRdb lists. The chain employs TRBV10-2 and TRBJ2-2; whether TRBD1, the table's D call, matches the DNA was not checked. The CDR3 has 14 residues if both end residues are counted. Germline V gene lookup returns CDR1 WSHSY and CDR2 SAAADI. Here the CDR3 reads CASRLSRGAGSCFF.

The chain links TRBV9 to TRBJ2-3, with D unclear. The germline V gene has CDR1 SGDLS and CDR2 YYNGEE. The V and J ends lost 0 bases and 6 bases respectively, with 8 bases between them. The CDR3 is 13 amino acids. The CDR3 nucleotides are TGTGCCAGCAGCGTAGTTTACGGCGATACGCAGTATTTT. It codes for CASSVVYGDTQYF.

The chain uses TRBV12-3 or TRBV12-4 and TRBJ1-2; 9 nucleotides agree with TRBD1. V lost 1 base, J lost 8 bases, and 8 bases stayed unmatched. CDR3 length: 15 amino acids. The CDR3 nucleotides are TGTGCCAGCAGTTTAGGCCTCACAGGGGGCCGAGGCTACACCTTC. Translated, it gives CASSLGLTGGRGYTF.

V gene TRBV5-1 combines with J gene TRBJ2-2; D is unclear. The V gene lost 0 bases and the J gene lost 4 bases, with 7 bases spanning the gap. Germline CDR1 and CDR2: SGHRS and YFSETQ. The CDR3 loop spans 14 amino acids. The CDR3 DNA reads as TGCGCCAGCAGCTTGGCCGAGTCCACCGGGGAGCTGTTTTTT. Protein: CASSLAESTGELFF.

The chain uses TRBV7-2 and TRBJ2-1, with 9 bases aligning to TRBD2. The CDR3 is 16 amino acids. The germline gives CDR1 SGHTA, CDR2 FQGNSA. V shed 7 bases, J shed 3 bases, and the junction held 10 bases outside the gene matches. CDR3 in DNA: TGTGCCAGCACCCTTCCCGGGACTAGCAACTACAATGAGCAGTTCTTC. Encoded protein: CASTLPGTSNYNEQFF.

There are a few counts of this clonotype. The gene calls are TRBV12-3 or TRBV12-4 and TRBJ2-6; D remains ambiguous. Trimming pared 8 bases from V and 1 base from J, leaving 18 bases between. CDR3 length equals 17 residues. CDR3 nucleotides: TGTGCCAGCCTTTGGGATCCGAAGAATTCTGGGGCCAACGTCCTGACTTTC. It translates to CASLWDPKNSGANVLTF.

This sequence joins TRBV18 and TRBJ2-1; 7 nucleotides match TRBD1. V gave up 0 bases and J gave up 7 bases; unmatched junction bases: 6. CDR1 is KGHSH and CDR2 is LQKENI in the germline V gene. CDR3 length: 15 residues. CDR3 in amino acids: CASSPPGQYKNEQFF. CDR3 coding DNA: TGTGCCAGCTCACCACCGGGACAGTACAAAAATGAGCAGTTCTTC. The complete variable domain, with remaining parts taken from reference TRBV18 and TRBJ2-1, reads NAGVMQNPRHLVRRRGQEARLRCSPMKGHSHVYWYRQLPEEGLKFMVYLQKENIIDESGMPKERFSAEFPKEGPSILRIQQVVRGDSAAYFCASSPPGQYKNEQFFGPGTRLTVL.

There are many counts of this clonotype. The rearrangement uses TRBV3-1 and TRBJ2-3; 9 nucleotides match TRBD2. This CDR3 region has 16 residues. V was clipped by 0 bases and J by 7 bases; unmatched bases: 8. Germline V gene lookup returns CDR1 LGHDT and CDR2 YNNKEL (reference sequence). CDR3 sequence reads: CASSQEVLAGAHTQYF. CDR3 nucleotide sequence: TGTGCCAGCAGCCAAGAGGTGTTAGCGGGAGCTCATACGCAGTATTTT.

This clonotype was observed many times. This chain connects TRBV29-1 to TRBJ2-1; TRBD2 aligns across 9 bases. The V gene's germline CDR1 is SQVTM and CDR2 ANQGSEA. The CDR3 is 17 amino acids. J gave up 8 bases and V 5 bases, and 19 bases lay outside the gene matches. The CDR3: CSVPGSNSGSRHDEQFF. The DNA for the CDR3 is TGCAGCGTTCCCGGATCGAATAGCGGGAGCAGGCACGATGAGCAGTTCTTC.

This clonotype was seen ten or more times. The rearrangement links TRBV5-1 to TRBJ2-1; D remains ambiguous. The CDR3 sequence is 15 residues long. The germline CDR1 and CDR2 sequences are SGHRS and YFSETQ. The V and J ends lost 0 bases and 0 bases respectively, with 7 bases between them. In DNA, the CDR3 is TGCGCCAGCAGCTTGGGCGTGAGCTCCTACAATGAGCAGTTCTTC. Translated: CASSLGVSSYNEQFF.

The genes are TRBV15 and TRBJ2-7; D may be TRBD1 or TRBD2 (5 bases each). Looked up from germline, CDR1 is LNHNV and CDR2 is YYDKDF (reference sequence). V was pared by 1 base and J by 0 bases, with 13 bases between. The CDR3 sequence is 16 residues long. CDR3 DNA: TGTGCCACCAGCAGAGCCGCCGGGGCGGGCTCCTACGAGCAGTACTTC. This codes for CATSRAAGAGSYEQYF.

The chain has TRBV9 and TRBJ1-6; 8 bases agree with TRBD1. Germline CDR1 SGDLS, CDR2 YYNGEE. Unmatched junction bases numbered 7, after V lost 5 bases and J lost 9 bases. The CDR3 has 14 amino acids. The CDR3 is CASSEQGGISPLHF. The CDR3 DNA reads TGTGCCAGCAGTGAACAGGGGGGGATTTCACCCCTCCACTTT.

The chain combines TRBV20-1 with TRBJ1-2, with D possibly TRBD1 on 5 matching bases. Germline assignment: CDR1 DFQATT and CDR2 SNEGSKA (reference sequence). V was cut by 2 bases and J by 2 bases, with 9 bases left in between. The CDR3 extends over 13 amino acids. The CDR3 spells CSARWAGNYGYTF. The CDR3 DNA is TGCAGTGCTAGATGGGCAGGGAACTATGGCTACACCTTC.

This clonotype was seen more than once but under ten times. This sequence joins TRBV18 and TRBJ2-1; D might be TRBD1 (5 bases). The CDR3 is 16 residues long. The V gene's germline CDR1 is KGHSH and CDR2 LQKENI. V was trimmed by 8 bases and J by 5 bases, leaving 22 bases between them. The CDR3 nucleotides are TGTGCCAGCCTGAAATCCCCAGGGCCCCTCAACAATGAGCAGTTCTTC. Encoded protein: CASLKSPGPLNNEQFF. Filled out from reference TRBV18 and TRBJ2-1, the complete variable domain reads NAGVMQNPRHLVRRRGQEARLRCSPMKGHSHVYWYRQLPEEGLKFMVYLQKENIIDESGMPKERFSAEFPKEGPSILRIQQVVRGDSAAYFCASLKSPGPLNNEQFFGPGTRLTVL.

CDR3 loop: CASSYWGGYTDTQYF. DNA for the CDR3: TGTGCCAGCAGTTACTGGGGAGGCTACACAGATACGCAGTATTTT. This rearrangement joins TRBV6-5 to TRBJ2-3; TRBD2 might be the D (6 bases). Trimming cost V 1 base and J 2 bases, with 10 bases left between them. There are 15 residues in the CDR3. The germline gives CDR1 MNHEY, CDR2 SVGAGI.

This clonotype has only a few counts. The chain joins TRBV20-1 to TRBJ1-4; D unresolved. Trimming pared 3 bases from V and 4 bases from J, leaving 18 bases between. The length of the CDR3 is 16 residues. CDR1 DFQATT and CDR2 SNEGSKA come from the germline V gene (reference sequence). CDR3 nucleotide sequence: TGCAGTGCTAGTGATTTAATTGGTCCTCTTAATGAAAAACTGTTTTTT. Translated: CSASDLIGPLNEKLFF.

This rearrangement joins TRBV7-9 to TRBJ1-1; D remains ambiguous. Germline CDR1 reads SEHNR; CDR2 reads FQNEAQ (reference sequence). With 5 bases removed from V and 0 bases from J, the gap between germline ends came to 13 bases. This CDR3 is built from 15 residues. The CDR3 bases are TGTGCCAGCAGCCGAACGCCGGGTTTGAACACTGAAGCTTTCTTT. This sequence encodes CASSRTPGLNTEAFF.

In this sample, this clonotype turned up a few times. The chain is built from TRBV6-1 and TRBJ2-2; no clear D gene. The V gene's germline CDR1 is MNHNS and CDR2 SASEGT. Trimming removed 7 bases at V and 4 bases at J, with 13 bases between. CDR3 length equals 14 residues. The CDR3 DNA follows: TGTGCCAGCACCCCGGGCCCAATCACCGGGGAGCTGTTTTTT. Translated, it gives CASTPGPITGELFF.

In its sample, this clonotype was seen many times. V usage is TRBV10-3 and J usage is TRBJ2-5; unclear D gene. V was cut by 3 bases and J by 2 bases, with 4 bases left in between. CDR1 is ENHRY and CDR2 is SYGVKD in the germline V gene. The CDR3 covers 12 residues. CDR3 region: CAISDGQETQYF. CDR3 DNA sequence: TGTGCCATCAGTGACGGACAAGAGACCCAGTACTTC.

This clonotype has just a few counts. CDR3 nucleotides: TGCGCCAGCAGCTTGGAGAGGGGGCATGGCTACACCTTC. Translating it yields CASSLERGHGYTF. This chain connects TRBV5-1 to TRBJ1-2; 7 bases fit TRBD1. The ends lost 0 bases at V and 6 bases at J; junction bases unmatched: 2. Germline assignment: CDR1 SGHRS and CDR2 YFSETQ. The CDR3 runs to 13 residues.

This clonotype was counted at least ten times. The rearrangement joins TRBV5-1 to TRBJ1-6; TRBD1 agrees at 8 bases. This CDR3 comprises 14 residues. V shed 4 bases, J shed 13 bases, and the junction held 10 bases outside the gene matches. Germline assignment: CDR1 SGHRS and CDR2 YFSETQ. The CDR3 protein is CASSPGQAVQPLHF. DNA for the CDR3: TGCGCCAGCAGCCCGGGACAGGCTGTACAGCCCCTCCACTTT.

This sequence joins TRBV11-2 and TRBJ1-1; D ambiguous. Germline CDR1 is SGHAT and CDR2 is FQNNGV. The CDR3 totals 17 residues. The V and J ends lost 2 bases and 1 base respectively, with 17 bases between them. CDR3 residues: CASSLNIRFLPNTEAFF. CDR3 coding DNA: TGTGCCAGCAGCTTAAACATAAGGTTTCTGCCGAACACTGAAGCTTTCTTT.

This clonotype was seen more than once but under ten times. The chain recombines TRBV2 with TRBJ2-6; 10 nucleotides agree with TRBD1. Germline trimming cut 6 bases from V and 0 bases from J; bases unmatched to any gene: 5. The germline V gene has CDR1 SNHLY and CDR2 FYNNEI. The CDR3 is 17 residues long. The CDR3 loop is CASSPGTGDSGANVLTF. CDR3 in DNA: TGTGCCAGCAGCCCCGGGACAGGGGACTCTGGGGCCAACGTCCTGACTTTC. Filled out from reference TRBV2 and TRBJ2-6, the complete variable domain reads EPEVTQTPSHQVTQMGQEVILRCVPISNHLYFYWYRQILGQKVEFLVSFYNNEISEKSEIFDDQFSVERPDGSNFTLKIRSTKLEDSAMYFCASSPGTGDSGANVLTFGAGSRLTVL.

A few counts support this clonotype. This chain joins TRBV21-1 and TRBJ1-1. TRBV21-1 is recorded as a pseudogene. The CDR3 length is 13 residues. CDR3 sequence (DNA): TGTGCCAGCAGCAGACACACCGGTACTGAAGCTTTCTTT. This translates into CASSRHTGTEAFF.

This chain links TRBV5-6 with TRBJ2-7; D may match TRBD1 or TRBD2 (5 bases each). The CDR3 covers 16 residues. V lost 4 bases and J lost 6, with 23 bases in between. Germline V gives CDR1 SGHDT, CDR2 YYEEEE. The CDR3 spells CASSNTGTPHGTEQYV. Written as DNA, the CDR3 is TGTGCCAGCAGCAACACCGGGACCCCCCACGGGACCGAGCAGTACGTC.

The CDR3 protein is CASSERERGGYNEQFF. The CDR3 region has the DNA TGTGCCAGCAGTGAAAGGGAGCGGGGGGGCTACAATGAGCAGTTCTTC. This chain connects TRBV6-4 to TRBJ2-1, with 10 bases that match TRBD2. Looked up from germline, CDR1 is MRHNA and CDR2 is SNTAGT. The V segment lost 3 bases and the J segment 3 bases; nucleotides outside the gene matches: 5. The CDR3 covers 16 residues.

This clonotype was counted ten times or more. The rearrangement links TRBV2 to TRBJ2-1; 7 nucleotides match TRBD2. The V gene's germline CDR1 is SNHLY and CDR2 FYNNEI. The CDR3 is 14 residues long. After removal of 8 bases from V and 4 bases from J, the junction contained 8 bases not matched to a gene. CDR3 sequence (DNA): TGTGCCAGCCCCGGGGCTAGCGGTTACAATGAGCAGTTCTTC. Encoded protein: CASPGASGYNEQFF.

This CDR3 reads CSARDRKGAWNQPQHF. CDR3 coding DNA: TGCAGTGCTAGAGATCGGAAGGGGGCATGGAATCAGCCCCAGCATTTT. This chain joins TRBV20-1 and TRBJ1-5; 7 nucleotides line up with TRBD1. J lost 4 bases, V lost 0 bases, and 9 bases had no gene match. The V gene's germline CDR1 is DFQATT and CDR2 SNEGSKA (reference sequence). The CDR3 consists of 16 residues.

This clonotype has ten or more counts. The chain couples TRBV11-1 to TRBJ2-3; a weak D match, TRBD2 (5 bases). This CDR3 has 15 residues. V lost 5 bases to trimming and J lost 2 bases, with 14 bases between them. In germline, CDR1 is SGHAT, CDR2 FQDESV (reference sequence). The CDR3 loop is CASSPRDPYTDTQYF. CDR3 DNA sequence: TGTGCCAGCAGCCCCCGGGATCCCTACACAGATACGCAGTATTTT. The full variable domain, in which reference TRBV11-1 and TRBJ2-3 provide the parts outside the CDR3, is EAEVAQSPRYKITEKSQAVAFWCDPISGHATLYWYRQILGQGPELLVQFQDESVVDDSQLPKDRFSAERLKGVDSTLKIQPAELGDSAMYLCASSPRDPYTDTQYFGPGTRLTVL.

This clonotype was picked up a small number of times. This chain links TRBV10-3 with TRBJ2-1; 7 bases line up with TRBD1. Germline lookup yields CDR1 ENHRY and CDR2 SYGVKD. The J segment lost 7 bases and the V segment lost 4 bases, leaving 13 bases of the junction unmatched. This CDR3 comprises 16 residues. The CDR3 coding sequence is TGTGCCATCAGTGGGAACAGGGGAATGAGTGGGAATGAGCAGTTCTTC. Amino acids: CAISGNRGMSGNEQFF.

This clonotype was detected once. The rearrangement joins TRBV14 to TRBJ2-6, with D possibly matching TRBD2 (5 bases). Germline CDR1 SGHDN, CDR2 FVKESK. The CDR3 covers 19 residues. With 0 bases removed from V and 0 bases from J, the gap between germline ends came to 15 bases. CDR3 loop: CASSQDNWEKNSGANVLTF. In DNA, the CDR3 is TGTGCCAGCAGCCAAGATAATTGGGAGAAAAACTCTGGGGCCAACGTCCTGACTTTC. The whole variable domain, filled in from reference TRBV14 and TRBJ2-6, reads EAGVTQFPSHSVIEKGQTVTLRCDPISGHDNLYWYRRVMGKEIKFLLHFVKESKQDESGMPNNRFLAERTGGTYSTLKVQPAELEDSGVYFCASSQDNWEKNSGANVLTFGAGSRLTVL.

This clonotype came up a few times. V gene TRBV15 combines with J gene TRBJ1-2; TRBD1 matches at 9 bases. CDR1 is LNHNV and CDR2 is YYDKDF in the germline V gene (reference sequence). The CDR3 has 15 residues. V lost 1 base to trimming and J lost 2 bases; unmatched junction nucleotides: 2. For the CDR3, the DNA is TGTGCCACCAGCAGAGTAACAGGGGGCAACTATGGCTACACCTTC. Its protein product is CATSRVTGGNYGYTF.